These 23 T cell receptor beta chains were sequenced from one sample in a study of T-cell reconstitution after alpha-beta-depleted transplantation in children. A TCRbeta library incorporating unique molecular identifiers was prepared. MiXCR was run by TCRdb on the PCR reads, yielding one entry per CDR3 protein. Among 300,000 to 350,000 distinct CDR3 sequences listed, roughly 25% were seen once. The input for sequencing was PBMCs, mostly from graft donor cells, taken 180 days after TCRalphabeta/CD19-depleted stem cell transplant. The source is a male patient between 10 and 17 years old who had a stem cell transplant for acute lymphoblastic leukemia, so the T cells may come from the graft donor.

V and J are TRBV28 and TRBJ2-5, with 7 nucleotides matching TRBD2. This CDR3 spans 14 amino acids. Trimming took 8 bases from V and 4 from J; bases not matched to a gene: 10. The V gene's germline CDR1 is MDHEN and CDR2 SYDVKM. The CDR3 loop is CASRGTPGGETQYF. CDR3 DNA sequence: TGTGCCAGCCGCGGGACCCCGGGGGGAGAGACCCAGTACTTC.

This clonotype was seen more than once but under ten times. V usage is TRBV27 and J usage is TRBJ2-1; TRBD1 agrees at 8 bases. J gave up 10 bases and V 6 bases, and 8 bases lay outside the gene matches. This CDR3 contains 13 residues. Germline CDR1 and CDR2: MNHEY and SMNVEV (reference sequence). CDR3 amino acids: CASSSRRDREQFF. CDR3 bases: TGTGCCAGCAGCAGCCGCCGGGACAGGGAGCAGTTCTTC.

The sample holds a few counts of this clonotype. The CDR3 bases are TGTGCCAGCACCCGGGACAGGGGCACTGAAGCTTTCTTT. Protein sequence: CASTRDRGTEAFF. J is TRBJ1-1 and V is TRBV5-8, with 10 bases lining up with TRBD1. This CDR3 is built from 13 residues. V dropped 6 bases and J dropped 4; count of bases not matched to a gene: 3. Per germline, CDR1 SGHTS and CDR2 YDEGEE.

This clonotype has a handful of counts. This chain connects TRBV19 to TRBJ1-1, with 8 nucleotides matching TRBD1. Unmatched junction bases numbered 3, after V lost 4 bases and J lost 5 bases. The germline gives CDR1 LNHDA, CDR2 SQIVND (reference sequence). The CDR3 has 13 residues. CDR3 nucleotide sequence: TGTGCCAGTAGTAGGCAGGGGGCTACTGAAGCTTTCTTT. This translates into CASSRQGATEAFF.

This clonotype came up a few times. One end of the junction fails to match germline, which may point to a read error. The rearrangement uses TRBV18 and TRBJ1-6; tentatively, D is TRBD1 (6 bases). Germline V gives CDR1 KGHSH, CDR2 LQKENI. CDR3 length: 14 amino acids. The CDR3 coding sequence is TGTGCCAGCACACCTAGCAGGGGCTTTACACCCCTCCACTTT. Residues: CASTPSRGFTPLHF.

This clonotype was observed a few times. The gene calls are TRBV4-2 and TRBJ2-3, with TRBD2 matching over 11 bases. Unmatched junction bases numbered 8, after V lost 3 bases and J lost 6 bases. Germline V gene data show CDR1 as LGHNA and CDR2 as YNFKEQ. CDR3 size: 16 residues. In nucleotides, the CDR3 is TGTGCCAGCAGCCAGGGGGGACTAGCGGCGTCCGATACGCAGTATTTT. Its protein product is CASSQGGLAASDTQYF.

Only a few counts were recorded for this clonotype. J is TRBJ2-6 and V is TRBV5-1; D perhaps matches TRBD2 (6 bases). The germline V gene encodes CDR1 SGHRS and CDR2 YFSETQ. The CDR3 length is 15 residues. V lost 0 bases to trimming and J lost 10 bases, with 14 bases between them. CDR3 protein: CASSLESGRPNVLTF. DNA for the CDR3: TGCGCCAGCAGCTTGGAATCAGGGAGGCCTAACGTCCTGACTTTC.

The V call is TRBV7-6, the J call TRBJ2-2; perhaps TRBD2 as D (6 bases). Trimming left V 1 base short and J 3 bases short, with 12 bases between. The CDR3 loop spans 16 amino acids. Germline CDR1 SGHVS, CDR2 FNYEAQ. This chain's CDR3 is CASSLVVSGYTGELFF. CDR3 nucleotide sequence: TGTGCCAGCAGCTTAGTTGTTAGCGGCTACACCGGGGAGCTGTTTTTT.

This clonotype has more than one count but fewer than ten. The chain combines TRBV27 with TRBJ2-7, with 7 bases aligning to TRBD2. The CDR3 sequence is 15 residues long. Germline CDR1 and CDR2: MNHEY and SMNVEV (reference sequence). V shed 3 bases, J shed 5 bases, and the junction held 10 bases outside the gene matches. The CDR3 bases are TGTGCCAGCAGTTTTGGGAGACTAGCTACCCACGAGCAGTACTTC. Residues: CASSFGRLATHEQYF.

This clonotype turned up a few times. The CDR3 reads CATSVRFWAATDTQYF. The CDR3, as DNA: TGTGCCACCAGCGTCCGGTTTTGGGCCGCTACAGATACGCAGTATTTT. V gene TRBV15 combines with J gene TRBJ2-3, with unresolved D. In germline, CDR1 is LNHNV, CDR2 YYDKDF (reference sequence). This CDR3 has 16 residues. Trimming took 5 bases from V and 3 from J, leaving 18 bases between them.

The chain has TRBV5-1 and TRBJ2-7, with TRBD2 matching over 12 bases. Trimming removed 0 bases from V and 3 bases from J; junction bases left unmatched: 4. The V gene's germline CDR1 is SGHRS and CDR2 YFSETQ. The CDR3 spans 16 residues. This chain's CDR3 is CASSLGTSGNVYEQYF. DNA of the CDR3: TGCGCCAGCAGCTTGGGGACTAGCGGGAACGTCTACGAGCAGTACTTC.

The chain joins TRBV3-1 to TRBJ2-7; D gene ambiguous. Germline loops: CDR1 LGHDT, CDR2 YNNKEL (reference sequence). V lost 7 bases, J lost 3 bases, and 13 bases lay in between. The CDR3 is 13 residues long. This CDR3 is CASTLAGYYEQYF. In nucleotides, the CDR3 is TGTGCCAGCACCTTAGCCGGGTACTACGAGCAGTACTTC.

CDR3 DNA sequence: TGTGCCACCAGTGATTTGCGGTTCGGCAGCTCCTACGAGCAGTACTTC. Residues: CATSDLRFGSSYEQYF. The rearrangement links TRBV24-1 to TRBJ2-7, with unresolved D. Trimming took 0 bases from V and 0 from J, leaving 11 bases between them. The CDR3 totals 16 residues. In germline, CDR1 is KGHDR, CDR2 SFDVKD.

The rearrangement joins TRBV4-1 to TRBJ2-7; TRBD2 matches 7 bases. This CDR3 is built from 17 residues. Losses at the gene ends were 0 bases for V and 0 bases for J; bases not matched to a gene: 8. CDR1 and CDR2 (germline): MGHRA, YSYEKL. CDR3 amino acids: CASSQDPGLYSSYEQYF. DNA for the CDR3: TGCGCCAGCAGCCAAGATCCGGGACTATACTCCTCCTACGAGCAGTACTTC.

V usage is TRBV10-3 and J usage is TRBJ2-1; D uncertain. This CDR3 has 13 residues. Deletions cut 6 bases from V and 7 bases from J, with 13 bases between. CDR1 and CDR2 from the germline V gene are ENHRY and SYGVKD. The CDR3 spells CAISDPPKNEQFF. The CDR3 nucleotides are TGTGCCATCAGCGATCCCCCAAAGAATGAGCAGTTCTTC.

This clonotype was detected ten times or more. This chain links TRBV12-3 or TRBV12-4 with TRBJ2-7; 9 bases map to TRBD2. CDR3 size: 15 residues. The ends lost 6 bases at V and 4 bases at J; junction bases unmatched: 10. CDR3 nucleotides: TGTGCCAGCAGCCTGGCCCTAGCGGGGAGATACGAGCAGTACTTC. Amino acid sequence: CASSLALAGRYEQYF.

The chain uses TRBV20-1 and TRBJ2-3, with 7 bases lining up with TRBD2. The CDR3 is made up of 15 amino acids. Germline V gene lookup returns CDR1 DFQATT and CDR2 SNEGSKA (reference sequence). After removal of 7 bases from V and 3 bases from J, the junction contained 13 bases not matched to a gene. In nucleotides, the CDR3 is TGCAGTGATTTGTTTCGCGGGAGTAGAACAGATACGCAGTATTTT. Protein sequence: CSDLFRGSRTDTQYF.

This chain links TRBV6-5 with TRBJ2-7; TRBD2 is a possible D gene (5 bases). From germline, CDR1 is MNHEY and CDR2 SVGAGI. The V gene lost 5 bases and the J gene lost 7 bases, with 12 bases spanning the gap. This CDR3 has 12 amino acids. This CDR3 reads CASSPDGREQYF. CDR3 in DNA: TGTGCCAGCAGTCCCGATGGGAGAGAGCAGTACTTC.

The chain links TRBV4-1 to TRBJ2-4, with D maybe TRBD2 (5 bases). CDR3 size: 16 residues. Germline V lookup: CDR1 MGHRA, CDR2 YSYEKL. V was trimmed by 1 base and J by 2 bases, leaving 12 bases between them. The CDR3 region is CASSQGNRGTKNIQYF. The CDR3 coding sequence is TGCGCCAGCAGCCAAGGTAACCGGGGAACCAAAAACATTCAGTACTTC.

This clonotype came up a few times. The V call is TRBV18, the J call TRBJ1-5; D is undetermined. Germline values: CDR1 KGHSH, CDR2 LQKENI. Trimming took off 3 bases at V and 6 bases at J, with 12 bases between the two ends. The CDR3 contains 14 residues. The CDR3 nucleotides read TGTGCCAGCTCACCCGGGGAGCATGGTCAGCCCCAGCATTTT. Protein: CASSPGEHGQPQHF.

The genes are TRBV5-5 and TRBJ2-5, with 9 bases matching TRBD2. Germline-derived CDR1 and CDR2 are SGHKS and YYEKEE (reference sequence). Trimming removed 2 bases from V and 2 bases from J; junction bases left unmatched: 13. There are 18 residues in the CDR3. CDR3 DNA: TGTGCCAGCAGCTTTGGGGAGGGTAGCGGGAGTAAACAAGAGACCCAGTACTTC. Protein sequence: CASSFGEGSGSKQETQYF.

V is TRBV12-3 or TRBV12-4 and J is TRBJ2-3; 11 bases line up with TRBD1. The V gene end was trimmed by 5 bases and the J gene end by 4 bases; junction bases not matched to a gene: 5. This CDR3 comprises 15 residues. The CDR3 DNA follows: TGTGCCAGCAGTCCCGGGACAGGGGGTTCAGATACGCAGTATTTT. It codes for CASSPGTGGSDTQYF.

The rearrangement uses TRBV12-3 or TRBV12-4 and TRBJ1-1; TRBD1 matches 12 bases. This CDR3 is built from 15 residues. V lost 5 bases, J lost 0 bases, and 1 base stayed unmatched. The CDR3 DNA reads TGTGCCAGCAGTGGGACAGGGGGCGTGAACACTGAAGCTTTCTTT. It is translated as CASSGTGGVNTEAFF.